The entry below describes one T cell receptor beta chain. This sample was included in a study of control samples from healthy donors and cancer patients. TCRdb's table, derived via immunoSEQ multiplex PCR, lists solely in-frame clones and lacks some. The sample lists 85,000 to 100,000 clones, roughly 82% occurring once. CDR1 and CDR2 (germline): SGHTA, FQGTGA. This CDR3 region has 13 residues. The ends lost 5 bases at V and 7 bases at J; junction bases unmatched: 6. The specimen was blood. The TCR originated in a man aged 60-69 years in good health. This chain links TRBV7-3 with TRBJ1-2; 8 bases fit TRBD1. CDR3 loop: CASSPGGFAGYTF. DNA for the CDR3: TGTGCCAGCAGCCCAGGGGGCTTCGCTGGCTACACCTTC.